These T cell receptor beta chains were read from a single sample in a study of patients and donors after allogeneic stem cell transplantation. MiXCR, run by TCRdb on the RT-PCR reads, gives a single entry per CDR3 protein. The sample holds 70,000 to 75,000 distinct CDR3 sequences, around 27% seen once. The sample comprised blood, either unsorted or a sorted T cell fraction (not recorded which). The receptors were gathered from a human donor who was either an allogeneic HSCT recipient or a stem cell or donor lymphocyte infusion donor (not recorded which). It is not recorded whose cells these are; they may come from a transplant donor. Each CDR3 is given with its conserved first and last residue. Fields, in order: D gene, V gene, CDR3 protein. A D gene is named only where the DNA matches it firmly.

D gene: -
V gene: TRBV29-1
CDR3 protein: CSAAGVMNTEAFF

D gene: -
V gene: TRBV5-5
CDR3 protein: CASSSTGSSYNSPLHF

D gene: -
V gene: TRBV29-1
CDR3 protein: CSVAAGITYEQYF

D gene: -
V gene: TRBV7-2
CDR3 protein: CASSTVTWNTQYF

D gene: TRBD2
V gene: TRBV20-1
CDR3 protein: CSASPGLASYEQYF

D gene: -
V gene: TRBV18
CDR3 protein: CAGRNSGANVLTF

D gene: -
V gene: TRBV29-1
CDR3 protein: CSVEVPIQNYGYTF

D gene: TRBD2
V gene: TRBV28
CDR3 protein: CASSRTSGRRETQYF

D gene: TRBD1
V gene: TRBV4-2
CDR3 protein: CASSQEEARGHRTEAFF

D gene: -
V gene: TRBV20-1
CDR3 protein: CSARDGRDLEAFF

D gene: TRBD1
V gene: TRBV5-8
CDR3 protein: CASSWDRFSGNTIYF

D gene: -
V gene: TRBV12-3/TRBV12-4
CDR3 protein: CASSRGGNYGYTF

D gene: -
V gene: TRBV6-2/TRBV6-3
CDR3 protein: CASSPSSRNSPLHF

D gene: TRBD1
V gene: TRBV27
CDR3 protein: CASRDFPWDRDTEAFF

D gene: -
V gene: TRBV11-2
CDR3 protein: CASSFSGDEQFF

D gene: -
V gene: TRBV19
CDR3 protein: CASGRVNTEAFF

D gene: -
V gene: TRBV25-1
CDR3 protein: CASSGLQGPTDTQYF

D gene: -
V gene: TRBV12-3/TRBV12-4
CDR3 protein: CASRTAANTGELFF

D gene: TRBD2
V gene: TRBV28
CDR3 protein: CASSLRGTSGFSSYNEQFF

D gene: -
V gene: TRBV28
CDR3 protein: CASMTAGETQYF

D gene: -
V gene: TRBV7-9
CDR3 protein: CASSLEGLISGNTIYF

D gene: -
V gene: TRBV5-6
CDR3 protein: CASSGGTDQETQYF

D gene: -
V gene: TRBV20-1
CDR3 protein: CSATGVPFQETQYF

D gene: -
V gene: TRBV5-1
CDR3 protein: CASSFLGATGELFF

D gene: -
V gene: TRBV20-1
CDR3 protein: CSAREGNIRGPNTEAFF

D gene: -
V gene: TRBV9
CDR3 protein: CASSDQSEQYF

D gene: TRBD1
V gene: TRBV5-1
CDR3 protein: CASSLTGASTDTQYF

D gene: TRBD1
V gene: TRBV5-1
CDR3 protein: CASSSTTGGTDTQYF

D gene: TRBD1
V gene: TRBV7-6
CDR3 protein: CASSPGTGGAYEQYF

D gene: -
V gene: TRBV10-3
CDR3 protein: CAISRGIQDNSPLHF

D gene: -
V gene: TRBV19
CDR3 protein: CASSKGGHYQPQHF

D gene: TRBD1
V gene: TRBV12-3/TRBV12-4
CDR3 protein: CASSPQGVGYTF

D gene: -
V gene: TRBV7-9
CDR3 protein: CASSLVPGRDEKLFF

D gene: -
V gene: TRBV12-3/TRBV12-4
CDR3 protein: CASYHGGKNIQYF

D gene: -
V gene: TRBV19
CDR3 protein: CASSIEGRGYTF

D gene: TRBD1
V gene: TRBV12-3/TRBV12-4
CDR3 protein: CASSFGLGTVYTDTQYF

D gene: -
V gene: TRBV20-1
CDR3 protein: CSAPTGAKMNTEAFF

D gene: -
V gene: TRBV30
CDR3 protein: CAWSSGSESPLHF

D gene: -
V gene: TRBV2
CDR3 protein: CASSEENVDGGELFF

D gene: -
V gene: TRBV7-2
CDR3 protein: CASSLDREGTQYF

D gene: -
V gene: TRBV12-3/TRBV12-4
CDR3 protein: CASSLGGASGNTIYF

D gene: -
V gene: TRBV3-1
CDR3 protein: CASSQGSRQQETQYF

D gene: TRBD1
V gene: TRBV7-9
CDR3 protein: CASSLARTGLTEAFF

D gene: -
V gene: TRBV18
CDR3 protein: CASSWSVGNSPLHF

D gene: TRBD2
V gene: TRBV5-1
CDR3 protein: CASSLLAGGNEQFF

D gene: -
V gene: TRBV10-3
CDR3 protein: CAISEDGTGANVLTF

D gene: TRBD1
V gene: TRBV30
CDR3 protein: CAWSARGQNYEQYF

D gene: -
V gene: TRBV6-2/TRBV6-3
CDR3 protein: CASKTEGPGAFF

D gene: -
V gene: TRBV6-5
CDR3 protein: CASSYGPHREQYF

D gene: TRBD1
V gene: TRBV20-1
CDR3 protein: CSARDRFYGYTF

D gene: -
V gene: TRBV5-1
CDR3 protein: CASSLGVPNTEAFF

D gene: TRBD1
V gene: TRBV24-1
CDR3 protein: CATSGTGAYNEQFF

D gene: -
V gene: TRBV6-6
CDR3 protein: CASSYSRLVAQPQHF

D gene: -
V gene: TRBV15
CDR3 protein: CATSREGAWDTDTQYF

D gene: -
V gene: TRBV20-1
CDR3 protein: CSASPRVAQADEQFF